A selection of T cell receptor beta chains follows, all from one sample in a study of neurological immune-mediated disorders. MiXCR, applied by TCRdb to the 5' RACE reads, yields one record per CDR3 protein. The data show 70,000 or so distinct CDR3 sequences, 2.5% to 4% seen once. Sequences were obtained from PBMCs. The receptors here all came from a woman between 50 and 59 years old with multiple sclerosis. Each CDR3 is given with its conserved first and last residue. D genes are given only for firm matches. Size tells how often a clone was seen (once, few, many) or the class of an expanded clone, and some rows leave it out.

>TRBV7-8|.|TRBJ2-1|many
CASSRDQSHQFF
TGTGCCAGCAGCAGAGACCAGAGTCACCAGTTCTTC
>TRBV5-1|TRBD2|TRBJ2-3|many
CASSIRSGGLGEEDTQYF
TGCGCCAGCAGCATCCGGAGCGGGGGCCTCGGGGAGGAAGATACGCAGTATTTT
>TRBV7-8|TRBD1|TRBJ2-5|many
CASSPETGSGETQYF
TGTGCCAGCAGCCCAGAGACAGGGTCCGGAGAGACCCAGTACTTC
>TRBV7-9|TRBD1|TRBJ2-1|many
CASSGTGEGYNEQFF
TGTGCCAGCAGCGGAACAGGGGAAGGGTACAATGAGCAGTTCTTC
>TRBV20-1|.|TRBJ2-3|many
CSAQFGRSTDTQYF
TGCAGTGCTCAGTTCGGGCGGAGCACAGATACGCAGTATTTT
>TRBV5-6|TRBD1|TRBJ2-5|many
CASTSFGTGSKTQYF
TGTGCCAGCACCTCTTTTGGGACAGGGAGTAAGACCCAGTACTTC
>TRBV7-9|TRBD2|TRBJ2-7|many
CASSLGVGAGLRPYEQYF
TGTGCCAGCAGCTTAGGGGTCGGAGCGGGACTTAGACCCTACGAGCAGTACTTC
>TRBV6-5|TRBD2|TRBJ2-1|many
CASSRGVAGSNEQFF
TGTGCCAGCAGCCGCGGGGTAGCGGGATCCAATGAGCAGTTCTTC
>TRBV2|TRBD2|TRBJ2-5|many
CASSKGLAAQETQYF
TGTGCCAGCAGTAAGGGACTAGCGGCCCAAGAGACCCAGTACTTC
>TRBV6-2/TRBV6-3|TRBD2|TRBJ2-7|many
CASSLTSVAYEQYF
TGTGCCAGCAGTTTGACTAGCGTTGCCTACGAGCAGTACTTC
>TRBV24-1|.|TRBJ2-1|.
CATSDNPRTYNEQFF
TGTGCCACCAGTGATAACCCACGGACCTACAATGAGCAGTTCTTC
>TRBV5-1|TRBD1|TRBJ1-6|many
CASTLTGGSYNSPLHF
TGCGCCAGCACCTTGACAGGGGGCTCCTATAATTCACCCCTCCACTTT
>TRBV20-1|TRBD2|TRBJ2-5|many
CSARGSGGAETQYF
TGCAGTGCTAGAGGTAGCGGGGGGGCAGAGACCCAGTACTTC
>TRBV9|.|TRBJ2-5|few
CASSVSSGDETQYF
TGTGCCAGCAGCGTATCATCGGGAGATGAGACCCAGTACTTC
>TRBV12-3/TRBV12-4|TRBD1|TRBJ1-6|many
CASSVGQGDVPPLHF
TGTGCCAGCAGTGTCGGACAGGGGGACGTACCACCCCTCCACTTT
>TRBV5-5|TRBD2|TRBJ2-1|many
CASSLGSGRTYNEQFF
TGTGCCAGCAGCTTGGGTAGCGGGAGAACTTACAATGAGCAGTTCTTC
>TRBV7-9|TRBD1|TRBJ1-1|many
CASSFGTGDAFF
TGTGCCAGCAGCTTCGGGACAGGGGATGCTTTCTTT
>TRBV6-6|TRBD1|TRBJ1-3|many
CASSPGTVNSGNTIYF
TGTGCCAGCAGTCCCGGGACAGTGAACTCTGGAAACACCATATATTTT
>TRBV7-3|.|TRBJ2-7|many
CASSPGSPEEQYF
TGTGCCAGCAGCCCGGGGAGTCCCGAAGAGCAGTACTTC
>TRBV20-1|.|TRBJ2-3|many
CSASIGRRDTQYF
TGCAGTGCTAGTATCGGAAGGCGGGATACGCAGTATTTT
>TRBV7-2|.|TRBJ2-7|many
CASSHSYEQYF
TGTGCCAGCAGCCACTCCTACGAGCAGTACTTC
>TRBV7-9|.|TRBJ2-3|many
CASSSPPNSADTQYF
TGTGCCAGCAGCTCTCCCCCAAATAGCGCAGATACGCAGTATTTT
>TRBV10-3|.|TRBJ2-7|many
CAISGGEYEQYF
TGTGCCATCAGTGGGGGGGAGTACGAGCAGTACTTC
>TRBV5-1|TRBD2|TRBJ2-3|many
CASSYELAGADTQYF
TGCGCCAGCAGTTACGAACTAGCGGGAGCAGATACGCAGTATTTT
>TRBV4-1|.|TRBJ1-1|few
CASRARKGPAFF
TGCGCCAGCAGAGCCAGGAAGGGACCAGCTTTCTTT
>TRBV10-3|.|TRBJ1-6|many
CAINGQRYNSPLHF
TGTGCCATCAATGGACAGCGCTATAATTCACCCCTCCACTTT
>TRBV28|.|TRBJ1-5|many
CASSPLDSPLPQHF
TGTGCCAGCAGTCCTTTGGACAGTCCGTTGCCCCAGCATTTT
>TRBV20-1|.|TRBJ1-1|many
CSARAPITGNTEAFF
TGCAGTGCTAGAGCTCCTATAACTGGGAACACTGAAGCTTTCTTT
>TRBV3-1|.|TRBJ1-3|many
CASSQDAGTPGNTIYF
TGTGCCAGCAGCCAAGATGCGGGGACCCCTGGAAACACCATATATTTT
>TRBV20-1|.|TRBJ2-3|many
CSATRRAVSTDTQYF
TGCAGTGCTACGAGGAGGGCAGTAAGCACAGATACGCAGTATTTT
>TRBV27|TRBD2|TRBJ2-2|many
CASSLRREGNTGELFF
TGTGCCAGCAGTTTAAGGCGGGAGGGCAACACCGGGGAGCTGTTTTTT
>TRBV20-1|TRBD2|TRBJ2-1|many
CSVRAGTSAHNEQFF
TGCAGTGTCAGGGCCGGGACTAGCGCTCACAATGAGCAGTTCTTC
>TRBV5-1|.|TRBJ2-5|many
CASSLVGTPYQETQYF
TGCGCCAGCAGCTTGGTGGGCACACCGTACCAAGAGACCCAGTACTTC
>TRBV7-9|.|TRBJ2-2|many
CASTNPGAGELFF
TGTGCCAGCACAAACCCCGGGGCCGGGGAGCTGTTTTTT
>TRBV9|.|TRBJ1-1|many
CASSSGQPNTEAFF
TGTGCCAGCAGTTCTGGACAACCTAACACTGAAGCTTTCTTT
>TRBV20-1|TRBD2|TRBJ2-3|many
CSARVGVAGAVSTDTQYF
TGCAGTGCTAGAGTTGGGGTAGCGGGGGCCGTTAGCACAGATACGCAGTATTTT
>TRBV11-3|TRBD2|TRBJ2-7|few
CASSLREGGPRNEQYF
TGTGCCAGCAGCTTAAGGGAGGGAGGGCCACGGAACGAGCAGTACTTC
>TRBV5-1|TRBD1|TRBJ2-5|many
CASSLQGQGARETQYF
TGCGCCAGCAGCTTGCAGGGACAGGGGGCCCGGGAGACCCAGTACTTC
>TRBV28|TRBD2|TRBJ2-7|many
CASSPPGLAVYEQYF
TGTGCCAGCAGTCCCCCGGGACTAGCGGTCTACGAGCAGTACTTC
>TRBV7-2|.|TRBJ1-1|many
CASSLNGGATEAFF
TGTGCCAGCAGCCTAAATGGGGGAGCCACTGAAGCTTTCTTT
>TRBV5-1|.|TRBJ1-1|many
CASSLFGGLNTEAFF
TGCGCCAGCAGCTTGTTTGGGGGCTTGAACACTGAAGCTTTCTTT
>TRBV20-1|TRBD2|TRBJ2-4|many
CSASTSGNIQYF
TGCAGTGCTAGTACTAGCGGAAACATTCAGTACTTC